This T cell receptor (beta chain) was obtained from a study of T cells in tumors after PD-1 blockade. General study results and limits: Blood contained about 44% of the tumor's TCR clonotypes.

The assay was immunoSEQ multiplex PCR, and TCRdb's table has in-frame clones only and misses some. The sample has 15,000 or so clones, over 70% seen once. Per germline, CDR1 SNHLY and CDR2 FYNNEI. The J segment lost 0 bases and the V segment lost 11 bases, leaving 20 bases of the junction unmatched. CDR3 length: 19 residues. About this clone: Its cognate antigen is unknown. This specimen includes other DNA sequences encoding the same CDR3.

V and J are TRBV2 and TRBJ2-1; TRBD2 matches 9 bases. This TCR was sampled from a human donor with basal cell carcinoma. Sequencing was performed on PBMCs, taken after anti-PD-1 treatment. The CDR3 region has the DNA TGTGCCCCCAGTTACGGGGGGGCGCGGGAGGGGAGCTCCTACAATGAGCAGTTCTTC. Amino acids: CAPSYGGAREGSSYNEQFF.